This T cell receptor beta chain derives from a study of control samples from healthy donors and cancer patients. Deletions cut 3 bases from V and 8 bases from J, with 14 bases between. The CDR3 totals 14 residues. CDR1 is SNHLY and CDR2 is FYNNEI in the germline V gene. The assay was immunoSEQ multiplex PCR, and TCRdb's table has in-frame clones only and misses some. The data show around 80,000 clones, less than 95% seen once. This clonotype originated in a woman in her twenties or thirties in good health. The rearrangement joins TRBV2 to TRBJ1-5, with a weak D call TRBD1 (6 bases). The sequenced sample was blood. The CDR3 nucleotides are TGTGCCAGCAGTGACCTCCAGGGGACGGAGCCCCAGCATTTT. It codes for CASSDLQGTEPQHF.